Following are 6 T cell receptor beta chains from one sample sequenced in a study of blood T cells in healthy people across ages. Primed by a sample-barcoded 5' primer and a J-beta primer mix, a second PCR proceeded for about 7 to 11 cycles. One entry per CDR3 protein results from TCRdb running MiXCR on the 5' RACE reads. Of about 1,000,000 distinct CDR3 sequences in the sample, 45% were seen once. Input material: blood. All receptors derive from a woman aged 60-75 years in good health.

The V call is TRBV11-2, the J call TRBJ2-2; D gene ambiguous. The CDR3 loop spans 11 amino acids. Trimming took off 5 bases at V and 6 bases at J, with 4 bases between the two ends. Looked up from germline, CDR1 is SGHAT and CDR2 is FQNNGV. In DNA, the CDR3 is TGTGCCAGCAGCGCCCCCGGGGAGCTGTTTTTT. Encoded protein: CASSAPGELFF.

V gene TRBV20-1 combines with J gene TRBJ1-6, with a possible D match to TRBD1 (5 bases). From germline, CDR1 is DFQATT and CDR2 SNEGSKA (reference sequence). V was clipped by 3 bases and J by 5 bases, with 11 bases between them. This CDR3 contains 14 residues. CDR3 in amino acids: CSASPQVNNSPLHF. The CDR3 DNA reads as TGCAGTGCTAGCCCACAGGTGAATAATTCACCCCTCCACTTT.

This clonotype has only a few counts. This rearrangement joins TRBV6-5 to TRBJ2-4, with a tentative D call TRBD2 (6 bases). Per the germline V gene, CDR1 is MNHEY and CDR2 is SVGAGI. V was trimmed by 0 bases and J by 3 bases, leaving 9 bases between them. The CDR3 is 15 residues long. Here the CDR3 reads CASSYSAEGKNIQYF. The DNA of the CDR3 is TGTGCCAGCAGTTACTCAGCGGAGGGCAAAAACATTCAGTACTTC.

The chain uses TRBV20-1 and TRBJ2-5; the D call may be TRBD1 or TRBD2 (5 bases each). This CDR3 is 13 amino acids long. Deletions cut 6 bases from V and 2 bases from J, with 13 bases between. Germline CDR1 DFQATT, CDR2 SNEGSKA (reference sequence). The CDR3 coding sequence is TGCAGTGCCTACGTGGGGGTACAAGAGACCCAGTACTTC. Amino acid sequence: CSAYVGVQETQYF.

The chain combines TRBV19 with TRBJ2-1, with TRBD2 as a possible D gene (5 bases). Germline CDR1 LNHDA, CDR2 SQIVND (reference sequence). V was clipped by 9 bases and J by 7 bases, with 19 bases between them. The CDR3 consists of 14 residues. The chain's CDR3 is CASQHQASRNEQFF. The CDR3 nucleotides are TGTGCCAGCCAACATCAAGCTAGCAGGAATGAGCAGTTCTTC.

The chain recombines TRBV20-1 with TRBJ2-1; maybe TRBD1 (7 bases). Germline lookup yields CDR1 DFQATT and CDR2 SNEGSKA (reference sequence). This CDR3 spans 15 amino acids. The ends were cut back, 6 bases at V and 8 bases at J, with 23 bases in the middle. CDR3 sequence: CSAAGGSAGGDEQFF. CDR3 DNA: TGCAGTGCGGCAGGGGGGAGCGCCGGAGGAGATGAGCAGTTCTTC.